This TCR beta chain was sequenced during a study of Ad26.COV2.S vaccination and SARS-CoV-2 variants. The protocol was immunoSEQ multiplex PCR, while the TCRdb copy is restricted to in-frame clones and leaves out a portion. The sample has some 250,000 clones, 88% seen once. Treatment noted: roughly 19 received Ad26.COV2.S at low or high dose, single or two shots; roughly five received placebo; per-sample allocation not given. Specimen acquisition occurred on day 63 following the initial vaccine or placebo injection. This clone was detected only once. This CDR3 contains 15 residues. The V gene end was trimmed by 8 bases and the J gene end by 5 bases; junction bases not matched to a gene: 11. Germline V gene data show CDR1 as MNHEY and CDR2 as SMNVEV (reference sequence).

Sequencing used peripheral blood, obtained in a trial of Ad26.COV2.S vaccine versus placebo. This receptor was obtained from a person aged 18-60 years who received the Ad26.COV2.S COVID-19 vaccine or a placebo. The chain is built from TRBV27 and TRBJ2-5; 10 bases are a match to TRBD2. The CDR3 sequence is CASAYSGGPRETQYF. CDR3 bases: TGTGCCAGCGCCTATAGCGGGGGGCCGAGGGAGACCCAGTACTTC.